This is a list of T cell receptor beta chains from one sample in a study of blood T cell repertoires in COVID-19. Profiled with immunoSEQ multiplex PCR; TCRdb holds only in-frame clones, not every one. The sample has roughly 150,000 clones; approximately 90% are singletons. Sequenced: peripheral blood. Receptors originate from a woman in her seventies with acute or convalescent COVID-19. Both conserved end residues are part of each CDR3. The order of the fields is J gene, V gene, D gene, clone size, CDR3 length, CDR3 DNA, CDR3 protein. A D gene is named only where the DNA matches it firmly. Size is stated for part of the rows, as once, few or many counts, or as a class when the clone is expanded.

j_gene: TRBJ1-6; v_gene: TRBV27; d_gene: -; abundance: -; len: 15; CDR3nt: TGTGCCAGCAGTTTGTGGGGGCTGAGGAATTCACCCCTCCACTTT; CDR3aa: CASSLWGLRNSPLHF
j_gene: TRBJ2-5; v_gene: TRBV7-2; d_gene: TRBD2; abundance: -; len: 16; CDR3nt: TGTGCCAGCAGCTTAGGCGGACTAGCGGGACAAGAGACCCAGTACTTC; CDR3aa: CASSLGGLAGQETQYF
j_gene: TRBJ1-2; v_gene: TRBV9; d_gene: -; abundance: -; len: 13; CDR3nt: TGTGCCAGCAGCGTAGGTCAGCGGGGTGGCTACACCTTC; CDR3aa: CASSVGQRGGYTF
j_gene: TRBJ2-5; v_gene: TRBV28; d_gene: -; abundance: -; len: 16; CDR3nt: TGTGCCAGCAGTTTTCTGTATAGTGGCGGACAAGAGACCCAGTACTTC; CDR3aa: CASSFLYSGGQETQYF
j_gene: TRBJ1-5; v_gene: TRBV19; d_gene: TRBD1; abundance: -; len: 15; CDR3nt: TGTGCCAGTAGCGACTGGACAGGGCCGGGTCAGCCCCAGCATTTT; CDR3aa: CASSDWTGPGQPQHF
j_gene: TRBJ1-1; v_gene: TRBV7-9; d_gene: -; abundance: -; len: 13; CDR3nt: TGTGCCAGCAGCCGTCTTTCCAACACTGAAGCTTTCTTT; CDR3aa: CASSRLSNTEAFF
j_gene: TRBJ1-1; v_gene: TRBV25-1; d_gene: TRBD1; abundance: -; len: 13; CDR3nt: TGTGCCAGCCTACAGGGGGGCGGCACTGAAGCTTTCTTT; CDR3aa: CASLQGGGTEAFF
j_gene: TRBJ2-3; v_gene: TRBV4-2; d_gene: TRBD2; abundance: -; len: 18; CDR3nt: TGTGCCAGCAGCCCCGCGGGACTAGCGGGGCTAGGCACAGATACGCAGTATTTT; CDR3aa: CASSPAGLAGLGTDTQYF
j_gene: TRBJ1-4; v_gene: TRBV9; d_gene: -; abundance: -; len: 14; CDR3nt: TGTGCCAGCAGCTCGGGGGGCGGAAATGAAAAACTGTTTTTT; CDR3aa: CASSSGGGNEKLFF
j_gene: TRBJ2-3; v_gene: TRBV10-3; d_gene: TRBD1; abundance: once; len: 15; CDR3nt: TGTGCCATCAGTGGGACAGGGGGCGCATCAGATACGCAGTATTTT; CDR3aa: CAISGTGGASDTQYF
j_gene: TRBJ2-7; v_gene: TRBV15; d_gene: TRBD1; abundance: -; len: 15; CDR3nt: TGTGCCACCAGCAGTCTCGGACAGGGGTCCTACGAGCAGTACTTC; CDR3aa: CATSSLGQGSYEQYF
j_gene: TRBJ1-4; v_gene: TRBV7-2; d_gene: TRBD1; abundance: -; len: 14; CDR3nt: TGTGCCAGCAGCTTAGGGACAGGGAATGAAAAACTGTTTTTT; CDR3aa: CASSLGTGNEKLFF
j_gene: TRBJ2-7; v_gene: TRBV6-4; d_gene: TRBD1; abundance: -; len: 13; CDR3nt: TGTGCCAGCAGTGATAGCGACAGGGGCGAGCAGTACTTC; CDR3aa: CASSDSDRGEQYF
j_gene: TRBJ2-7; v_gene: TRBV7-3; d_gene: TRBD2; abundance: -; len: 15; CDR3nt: TGTGCCAGCAGCTTACGACGGGGGGTTAACTACGAGCAGTACTTC; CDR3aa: CASSLRRGVNYEQYF
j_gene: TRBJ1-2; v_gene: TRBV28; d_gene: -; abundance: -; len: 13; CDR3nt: TGTGCCAGCAGTTGGGCCCCCCCGAATGGCTACACCTTC; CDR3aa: CASSWAPPNGYTF
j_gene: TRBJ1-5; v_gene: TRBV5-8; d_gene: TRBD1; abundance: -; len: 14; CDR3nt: TGTGCCAGCAGCTTAGACAGGGGGCATCAGCCCCAGCATTTT; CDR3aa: CASSLDRGHQPQHF
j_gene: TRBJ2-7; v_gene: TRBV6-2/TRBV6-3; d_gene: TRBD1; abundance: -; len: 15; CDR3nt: TGTGCCAGCAGTTACTCGAACAGGGGACCTTACGAGCAGTACTTC; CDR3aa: CASSYSNRGPYEQYF
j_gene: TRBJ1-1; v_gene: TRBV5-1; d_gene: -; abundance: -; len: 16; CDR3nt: TGCGCCAGCAGCCTGGGGGACACCCCGGAGGACACTGAAGCTTTCTTT; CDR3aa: CASSLGDTPEDTEAFF
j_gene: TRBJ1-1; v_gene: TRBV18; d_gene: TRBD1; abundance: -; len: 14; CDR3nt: TGTGCCAGCTCATTCAGGGGGCGAGACACTGAAGCTTTCTTT; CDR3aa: CASSFRGRDTEAFF
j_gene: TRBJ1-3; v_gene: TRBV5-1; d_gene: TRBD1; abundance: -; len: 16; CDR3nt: TGCGCCAGCAGCATAGTACCGGGACAGGGATTGGGACCTGGTGATTTT; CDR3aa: CASSIVPGQGLGPGDF
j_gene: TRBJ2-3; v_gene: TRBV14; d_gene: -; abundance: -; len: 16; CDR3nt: TGTGCCAGCAGCCAGGCTAGCTTCTACTTCACAGATACGCAGTATTTT; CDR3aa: CASSQASFYFTDTQYF
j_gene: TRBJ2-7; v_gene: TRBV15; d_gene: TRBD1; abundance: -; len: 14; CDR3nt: TGTGCCACCAGCAGAGTGGACAGGGGTTACGAGCAGTACTTC; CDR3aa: CATSRVDRGYEQYF
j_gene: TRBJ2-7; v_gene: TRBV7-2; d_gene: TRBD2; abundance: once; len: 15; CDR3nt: TGTGCCAGCAGCTTAGGGGGACTAGGAGTGGTCGAGCAGTACTTC; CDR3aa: CASSLGGLGVVEQYF
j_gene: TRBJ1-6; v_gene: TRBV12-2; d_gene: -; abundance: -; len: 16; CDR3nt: TGTGCAAGTCGCTCGTTCCCCTGTCCTAATAATTCACCCCTCCACTTT; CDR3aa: CASRSFPCPNNSPLHF
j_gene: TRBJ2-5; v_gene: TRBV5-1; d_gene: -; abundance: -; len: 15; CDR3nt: TGCGCCAGCAGCTTGGGTGGGGGGGCCTACGAGACCCAGTACTTC; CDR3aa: CASSLGGGAYETQYF
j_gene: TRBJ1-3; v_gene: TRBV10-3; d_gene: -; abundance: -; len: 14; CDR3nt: TGTGCCATCAGTGGCCAGGGCTCTGGAAACACCATATATTTT; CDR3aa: CAISGQGSGNTIYF
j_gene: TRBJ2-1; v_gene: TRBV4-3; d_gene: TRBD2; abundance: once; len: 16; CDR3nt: TGCGCCAGCAGCCGACCGGGGCTAGCGGGGGGTCATGAGCAGTTCTTC; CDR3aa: CASSRPGLAGGHEQFF
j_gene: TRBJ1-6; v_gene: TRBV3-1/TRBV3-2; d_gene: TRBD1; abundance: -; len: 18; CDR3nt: TGTGCCAGCAGCCAGGGACAGGGGGTAAACTTGTTTAATTCACCCCTCCACTTT; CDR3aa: CASSQGQGVNLFNSPLHF
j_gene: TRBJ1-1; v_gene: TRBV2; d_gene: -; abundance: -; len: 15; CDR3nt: TGTGCCAGCAAACCTAGACAGGTCGGGAACACTGAAGCTTTCTTT; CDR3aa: CASKPRQVGNTEAFF
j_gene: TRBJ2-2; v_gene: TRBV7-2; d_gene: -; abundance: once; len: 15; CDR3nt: TGTGCCAGCAGCTTAGTTTCTCTAGCCCCCGGGGAGCTGTTTTTT; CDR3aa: CASSLVSLAPGELFF
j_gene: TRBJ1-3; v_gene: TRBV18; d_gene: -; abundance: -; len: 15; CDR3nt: TGTGCCAGCTCACCTGGGAGTAGTCGTGGAAACACCATATATTTT; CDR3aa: CASSPGSSRGNTIYF
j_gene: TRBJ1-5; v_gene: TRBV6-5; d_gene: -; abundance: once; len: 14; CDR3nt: TGTGCCAGCAGTTACGTGGGGGGGAATCAGCCCCAGCATTTT; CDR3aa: CASSYVGGNQPQHF
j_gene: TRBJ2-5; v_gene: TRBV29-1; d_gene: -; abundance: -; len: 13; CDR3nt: TGCAGCGTTGTGGAGGGGTGGCAAGAGACCCAGTACTTC; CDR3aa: CSVVEGWQETQYF
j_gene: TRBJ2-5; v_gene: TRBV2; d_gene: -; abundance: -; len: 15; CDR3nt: TGTGCCAGCAGTCCGACTGCTGGGTTGGGGGGGACCCAGTACTTC; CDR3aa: CASSPTAGLGGTQYF
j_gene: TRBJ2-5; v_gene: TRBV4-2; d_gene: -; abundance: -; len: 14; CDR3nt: TGTGCCAGCAGCCAAGATGGCAGGGTGGAGACCCAGTACTTC; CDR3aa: CASSQDGRVETQYF
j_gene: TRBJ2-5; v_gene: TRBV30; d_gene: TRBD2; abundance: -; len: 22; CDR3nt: TGTGCCTGGAAGGATGGTCCTAGCGGGGGGGCCAGAACCCTCAGAAAACAAGAGACCCAGTACTTC; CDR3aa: CAWKDGPSGGARTLRKQETQYF
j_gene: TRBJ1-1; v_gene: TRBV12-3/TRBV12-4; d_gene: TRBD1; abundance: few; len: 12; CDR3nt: TGTGCCACCACCCCAATTACAGGGGTCGCTTTCTTT; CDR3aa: CATTPITGVAFF
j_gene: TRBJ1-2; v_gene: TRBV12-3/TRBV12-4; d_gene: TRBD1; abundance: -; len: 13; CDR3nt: TGTGCCAGCAGTTACCAACAGGGGCGCGGCTACACCTTC; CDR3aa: CASSYQQGRGYTF
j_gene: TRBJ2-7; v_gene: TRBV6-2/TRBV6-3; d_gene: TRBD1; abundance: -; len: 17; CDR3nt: TGTGCCAGCAGTTACTCGAGGACCGGGACAGGGGCGTACGAGCAGTACTTC; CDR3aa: CASSYSRTGTGAYEQYF
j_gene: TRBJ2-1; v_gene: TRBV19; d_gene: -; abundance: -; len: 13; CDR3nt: TGTGCCAGTAGTGACGGGGACTTCGGAGCGCAGTTCTTC; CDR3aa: CASSDGDFGAQFF
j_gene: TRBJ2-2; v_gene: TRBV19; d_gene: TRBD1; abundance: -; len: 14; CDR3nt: TGTGCCACCCGACAGGGATCGAACACCGGGGAGCTGTTTTTT; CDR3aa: CATRQGSNTGELFF
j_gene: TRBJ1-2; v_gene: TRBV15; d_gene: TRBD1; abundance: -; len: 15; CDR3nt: TGTGCCACCAGCTACCGGACAGGAGCTAACTATGGCTACACCTTC; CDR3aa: CATSYRTGANYGYTF
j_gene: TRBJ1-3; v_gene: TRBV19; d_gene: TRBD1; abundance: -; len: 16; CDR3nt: TGTGCCAGTAGTCGAGGGACAGCGGTGGCTGGAAACACCATATATTTT; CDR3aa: CASSRGTAVAGNTIYF
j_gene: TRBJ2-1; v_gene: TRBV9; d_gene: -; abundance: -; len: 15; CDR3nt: TGTGCCAGCAGCGTAGCTTCCCGTCCCTACAATGAGCAGTTCTTC; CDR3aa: CASSVASRPYNEQFF
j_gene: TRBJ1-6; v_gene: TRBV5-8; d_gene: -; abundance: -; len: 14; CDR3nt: TGTGCCAGCAGCTTCCGGGGGGCAGGGTCACCCCTCCACTTT; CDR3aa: CASSFRGAGSPLHF
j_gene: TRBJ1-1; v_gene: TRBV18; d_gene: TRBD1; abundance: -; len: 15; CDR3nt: TGTGCCAGCTCACCACCGACAGGGGCGGGGACTGAAGCTTTCTTT; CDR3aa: CASSPPTGAGTEAFF
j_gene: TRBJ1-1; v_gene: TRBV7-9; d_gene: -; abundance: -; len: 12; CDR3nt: TGTGCCAGCAGCTTAGCCGACCTAGGGGGTTTCTTT; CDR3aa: CASSLADLGGFF
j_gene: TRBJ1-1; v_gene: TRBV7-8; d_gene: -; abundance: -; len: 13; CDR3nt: TGTGCCAGCAGCTTGGGGGGGCCCACTGAAGCTTTCTTT; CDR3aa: CASSLGGPTEAFF
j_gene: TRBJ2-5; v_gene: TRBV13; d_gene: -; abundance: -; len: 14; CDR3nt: TGTGCCAGCAGCACTCGGACAGACCAAGAGACCCAGTACTTC; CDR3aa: CASSTRTDQETQYF
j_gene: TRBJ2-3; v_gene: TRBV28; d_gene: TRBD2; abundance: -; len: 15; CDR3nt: TGTGCCAGCAATACGGGGGGGGCAGGCACAGATACGCAGTATTTT; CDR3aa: CASNTGGAGTDTQYF
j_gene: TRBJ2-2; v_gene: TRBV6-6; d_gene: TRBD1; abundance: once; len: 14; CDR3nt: TGTGCCAGCAGGACAGGGGCGAACACCGGGGAGCTGTTTTTT; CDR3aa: CASRTGANTGELFF
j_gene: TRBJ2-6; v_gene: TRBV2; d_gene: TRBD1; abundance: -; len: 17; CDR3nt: TGTGCCAGCAGCCGGGACAGGGGAATATCTGGGGCCAACGTCCTGACTTTC; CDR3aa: CASSRDRGISGANVLTF
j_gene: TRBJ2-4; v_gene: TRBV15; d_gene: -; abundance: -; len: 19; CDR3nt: TGTGCCACCAGCAGAGATCAAAAACAGCGGTTGGTAGCCAAAAACATTCAGTACTTC; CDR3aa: CATSRDQKQRLVAKNIQYF
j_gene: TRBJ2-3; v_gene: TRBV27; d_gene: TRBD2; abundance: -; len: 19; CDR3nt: TGTGCCAGCAGTTTATCGCCCAGGGTTTACGGGGGGGCGACAGATACGCAGTATTTT; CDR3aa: CASSLSPRVYGGATDTQYF
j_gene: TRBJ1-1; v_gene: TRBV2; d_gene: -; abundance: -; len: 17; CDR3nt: TGTGCCAGCAGTGAACAAGTCCACCCGGACAAGAACACTGAAGCTTTCTTT; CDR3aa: CASSEQVHPDKNTEAFF